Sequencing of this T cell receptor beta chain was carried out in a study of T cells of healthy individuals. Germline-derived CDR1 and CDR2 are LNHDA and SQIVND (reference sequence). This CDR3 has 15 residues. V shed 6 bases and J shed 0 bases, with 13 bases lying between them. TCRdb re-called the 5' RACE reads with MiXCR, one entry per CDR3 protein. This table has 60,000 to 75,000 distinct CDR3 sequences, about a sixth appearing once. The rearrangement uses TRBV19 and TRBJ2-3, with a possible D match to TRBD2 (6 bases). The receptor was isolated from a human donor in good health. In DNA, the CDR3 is TGTGCCAGTAGAACTCGAGGGACTAGCACAGATACGCAGTATTTT. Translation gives CASRTRGTSTDTQYF.